This paragraph covers one TCR beta chain sequence. What it binds is unknown. The sample is drawn from a study of T cell repertoires and HLA-DP antigens. Study background: Sorted CD137+CD4+ samples averaged roughly 200 ng DNA; pre-culture CD4+ samples, 1,200 ng. Findings and caveats of the study: Against both alloantigens, CD137+ clonality was similar, roughly 0.39.

Germline V gene lookup returns CDR1 MNHNS and CDR2 SASEGT. Trimming took 6 bases from V and 0 from J, leaving 12 bases between them. The length of the CDR3 is 14 residues. Assay: immunoSEQ multiplex PCR; the TCRdb copy retains only in-frame clones and omits some. Here the sample spans roughly 110,000 clones, about 92% being singletons. The sequence came from a woman younger than 35 in good health and CMV-seronegative. Sample: CD4+ T cells from PBMCs. The gene calls are TRBV6-1 and TRBJ2-7; D may be TRBD2 (6 bases). In nucleotides, the CDR3 is TGTGCCAGCAGGGAGGGCGGAAACTCCTACGAGCAGTACTTC. Its protein product is CASREGGNSYEQYF.